These 17 T cell receptor beta chains were all obtained from the same sample, sequenced in a study of stem cell transplantation in POMP-related autoinflammatory disease. Method: immunoSEQ multiplex PCR; TCRdb's copy keeps in-frame clones and lacks some. This table holds around 590 clones, roughly nine tenths found once. The sequencing sample was made of CD4+ follicular helper T cells (Tfh) from PBMCs. These receptors were taken from a human donor in good health.

The table lists this clone with a count of one. This chain uses TRBV5-1 with TRBJ1-5; tentatively, D is TRBD1 (6 bases). CDR3 length: 15 amino acids. Germline lookup yields CDR1 SGHRS and CDR2 YFSETQ. Between the trimmed V and J ends, which lost 3 bases and 1 base, there was a span of 11 bases. This CDR3 reads CASSWAGASNQPQHF. Written as DNA, the CDR3 is TGCGCCAGCAGCTGGGCAGGGGCGAGCAATCAGCCCCAGCATTTT.

This clone was seen only once. The chain recombines TRBV29-1 with TRBJ1-1; TRBD1 might be the D (6 bases). V lost 6 bases and J lost 1, with 15 bases in between. Germline V gene sequence: CDR1 SQVTM, CDR2 ANQGSEA. The CDR3 has 14 amino acids. The CDR3 sequence is CSVKGGGRNTEAFF. In nucleotides, the CDR3 is TGCAGCGTAAAAGGTGGGGGCCGGAACACTGAAGCTTTCTTT.

The V and J genes are TRBV30 and TRBJ1-5; no definite D call. V was clipped by 5 bases and J by 1 base, with 12 bases between them. Germline V gives CDR1 GTSNPN, CDR2 SVGIG (reference sequence). The CDR3 runs 14 residues. CDR3 DNA sequence: TGTGCCTGGGGGTGGGCGCGGAGCAATCAGCCCCAGCATTTT. It codes for CAWGWARSNQPQHF.

The rearrangement joins TRBV18 to TRBJ2-7, with D tentatively TRBD1 (7 bases). This CDR3 region has 13 residues. Per the germline V gene, CDR1 is KGHSH and CDR2 is LQKENI. Trimming removed 6 bases at V and 7 bases at J, with 16 bases between. The CDR3 DNA sequence: TGTGCCAGCTCCCCTAAGGGGGCGGGGGAGCAGTACTTC. Protein product: CASSPKGAGEQYF.

The rearrangement uses TRBV14 and TRBJ2-3; 7 nucleotides align to TRBD2. Germline V gene lookup returns CDR1 SGHDN and CDR2 FVKESK. The CDR3 sequence is 16 residues long. Germline trimming cut 4 bases from V and 0 bases from J; bases unmatched to any gene: 7. The CDR3 DNA reads TGTGCCAGCAGCCCCCGACTAGCCATGAGCACAGATACGCAGTATTTT. Protein product: CASSPRLAMSTDTQYF.

The sample holds a few counts of this clone. The chain combines TRBV5-1 with TRBJ1-1, with D possibly TRBD1 on 5 matching bases. Germline V gene sequence: CDR1 SGHRS, CDR2 YFSETQ. Between the trimmed V and J ends, which lost 0 bases and 0 bases, there was a span of 6 bases. There are 14 residues in the CDR3. CDR3 sequence (DNA): TGCGCCAGCAGCTTGGGGGGCATGAACACTGAAGCTTTCTTT. Amino acids: CASSLGGMNTEAFF. Full variable domain (outside the CDR3, taken from reference TRBV5-1 and TRBJ1-1): KAGVTQTPRYLIKTRGQQVTLSCSPISGHRSVSWYQQTPGQGLQFLFEYFSETQRNKGNFPGRFSGRQFSNSRSEMNVSTLELGDSALYLCASSLGGMNTEAFFGQGTRLTVV.

V and J are TRBV9 and TRBJ1-3; D call uncertain. V gave up 3 bases and J gave up 0 bases, with 10 bases separating them. CDR1 and CDR2 from the germline V gene are SGDLS and YYNGEE. This CDR3 is 15 amino acids long. CDR3 residues: CASSESPDSGNTIYF. The CDR3 DNA follows: TGTGCCAGCAGCGAATCGCCAGACTCTGGAAACACCATATATTTT.

This rearrangement joins TRBV7-3 to TRBJ2-1, with D unresolved. CDR1 and CDR2 from the germline V gene are SGHTA and FQGTGA. The CDR3 sequence is 15 residues long. V was trimmed by 1 base and J by 3 bases, leaving 10 bases between them. CDR3 sequence: CASSLNPHGYNEQFF. For the CDR3, the DNA is TGTGCCAGCAGCTTAAATCCCCACGGCTACAATGAGCAGTTCTTC.

This clone was seen once. V is TRBV4-3 and J is TRBJ2-3, with D perhaps given as TRBD1 or TRBD2 (6 bases each). The CDR3 is 13 residues long. Germline-derived CDR1 and CDR2 are LGHNA and YSLEER. Between the trimmed V and J ends, which lost 0 bases and 11 bases, there was a span of 12 bases. This CDR3 is CASSQDEGGWQYF. CDR3 nucleotide sequence: TGCGCCAGCAGCCAAGACGAGGGGGGATGGCAGTATTTT.

The chain has TRBV5-1 and TRBJ2-7, with D perhaps matching TRBD1 or TRBD2 (5 bases each). The germline V gene encodes CDR1 SGHRS and CDR2 YFSETQ. The CDR3 loop spans 13 amino acids. The V end was cut by 4 bases, the J end by 7 bases, with 15 bases between. The CDR3 coding sequence is TGCGCCAGCAGCCTTGAGCTTGGGGGAGAGCAGTACTTC. Protein sequence: CASSLELGGEQYF. The entire variable domain, with the rest obtained from reference TRBV5-1 and TRBJ2-7, is as follows: KAGVTQTPRYLIKTRGQQVTLSCSPISGHRSVSWYQQTPGQGLQFLFEYFSETQRNKGNFPGRFSGRQFSNSRSEMNVSTLELGDSALYLCASSLELGGEQYFGPGTRLTVT.

The J gene is TRBJ1-5, the V gene TRBV4-2; D remains unclear. Trimming took off 1 base at V and 2 bases at J, with 6 bases between the two ends. Germline CDR1 LGHNA, CDR2 YNFKEQ. This CDR3 comprises 14 residues. The CDR3 loop reads CASSQGRGNQPQHF. The CDR3 nucleotides read TGTGCCAGCAGCCAAGGGCGTGGCAATCAGCCCCAGCATTTT.

The chain recombines TRBV28 with TRBJ1-3; 9 positions match TRBD1. Germline lookup yields CDR1 MDHEN and CDR2 SYDVKM. The CDR3 loop spans 16 amino acids. CDR3 nucleotide sequence: TGTGCTACGCAAAGGGACAGGGCCCCCTCTGGAAACACCATATATTTT. The encoded protein is CATQRDRAPSGNTIYF.

The rearrangement uses TRBV15 and TRBJ2-1, with TRBD1 matching over 10 bases. With V trimmed by 1 base and J by 2 bases, 2 bases remained unmatched. The V gene's germline CDR1 is LNHNV and CDR2 YYDKDF (reference sequence). CDR3 length: 16 residues. CDR3 sequence reads: CATSRGDRGPYNEQFF. CDR3 sequence (DNA): TGTGCCACCAGCAGAGGGGACAGGGGCCCCTACAATGAGCAGTTCTTC.

The rearrangement joins TRBV5-6 to TRBJ2-5; a weak D match, TRBD1 (7 bases). The CDR3 is 14 amino acids. CDR1 is SGHDT and CDR2 is YYEEEE in the germline V gene. Trimming took off 1 base at V and 5 bases at J, with 12 bases between the two ends. The CDR3, as DNA: TGTGCCAGCAGCTTGAAGGGGGCGGGGGAGACCCAGTACTTC. It encodes CASSLKGAGETQYF.

This clone was detected only a few times. The gene calls are TRBV7-9 and TRBJ1-6, with 9 positions matching TRBD1. The CDR3 has 16 residues. V trimming: 5 bases; J trimming: 3 bases; junction bases outside the gene matches: 5. The germline gives CDR1 SEHNR, CDR2 FQNEAQ (reference sequence). The CDR3 bases are TGTGCCAGCAGCCACGGACAGGGGTTCTATAATTCACCCCTCCACTTT. It encodes CASSHGQGFYNSPLHF. Variable domain in full (rest from reference TRBV7-9 and TRBJ1-6): DTGVSQNPRHKITKRGQNVTFRCDPISEHNRLYWYRQTLGQGPEFLTYFQNEAQLEKSRLLSDRFSAERPKGSFSTLEIQRTEQGDSAMYLCASSHGQGFYNSPLHFGNGTRLTVT.

The V and J genes are TRBV20-1 and TRBJ1-1, with D uncertain. Trimming left V 6 bases short and J 2 bases short, with 7 bases between. Germline lookup yields CDR1 DFQATT and CDR2 SNEGSKA (reference sequence). This CDR3 is built from 11 residues. The CDR3 loop is CSAAGNTEAFF. The CDR3 DNA sequence: TGCAGTGCGGCAGGCAACACTGAAGCTTTCTTT.

The chain combines TRBV28 with TRBJ2-5; no definite D call. Germline CDR1 MDHEN, CDR2 SYDVKM. Trimming pared 3 bases from V and 1 base from J, leaving 9 bases between. This CDR3 contains 14 residues. CDR3 nucleotides: TGTGCCAGCAGTTTCTTTCAGAGCCAAGAGACCCAGTACTTC. It codes for CASSFFQSQETQYF.